What follows describes a single TCR beta chain. The entry originates in a study of blood T cell repertoires in COVID-19. Study context: The samples span acute and convalescent COVID-19 from the United States, Italy and Spain. PBMCs, B-cell-depleted T cells, or T cells were the source of the cDNA or gDNA that made up the material.

The study drew participants aged roughly 18 to 89 years from roughly 25 US areas. Some clones are missing from TCRdb's copy, which holds only in-frame ones; the method was immunoSEQ multiplex PCR. Found here are 250,000 or so clones, approximately 90% of them singletons; the top ten hold roughly 4.3%. The V and J ends lost 0 bases and 7 bases, in that order; junction bases with no gene match: 4. Germline CDR1 reads LNHDA; CDR2 reads SQIVND (reference sequence). The length of the CDR3 is 15 residues. Sequencing was carried out using PBMCs or T cells enriched from blood (not recorded which). The chain has TRBV19 and TRBJ1-5, with TRBD1 matching 9 bases. This TCR came from a woman aged 30 to 39 with acute COVID-19. This CDR3 is CASSIDGTGPQPQHF. The DNA for the CDR3 is TGTGCCAGTAGTATAGACGGGACAGGGCCCCAGCCCCAGCATTTT.